The clone carrying this T cell receptor beta chain was seen a handful of times. Original processing notes: Nucleated cell counts were estimated from reference gene primer amplification. Some clones are missing from TCRdb's copy, which holds only in-frame ones; the method was immunoSEQ multiplex PCR. V, J and clone size are taken as reported in that table, and D and trimming were inferred from the DNA itself. The table includes over 90,000 clones, 84% detected once. Germline V gene sequence: CDR1 SGHTA, CDR2 FQGNSA. V shed 5 bases and J shed 1 base, with 19 bases lying between them. The length of the CDR3 is 17 residues. The sample is drawn from a study of blood T cell repertoires in COVID-19. Study overall: COVID-19 samples from acute and convalescent phases originated in the United States, Italy and Spain. The cDNA or gDNA used as material had been derived from T cells, B-cell-depleted T cells, or PBMCs.

Sequencing was done on a sample of peripheral blood. The origin of this receptor is a man in his forties with active or convalescent COVID-19. This chain connects TRBV7-2 to TRBJ2-3; TRBD1 is a possible D gene (6 bases). The CDR3 DNA is TGTGCCAGCAGCCCAAGGGGCGGTGGGGGCGGCACAGATACGCAGTATTTT. It yields the protein CASSPRGGGGGTDTQYF.